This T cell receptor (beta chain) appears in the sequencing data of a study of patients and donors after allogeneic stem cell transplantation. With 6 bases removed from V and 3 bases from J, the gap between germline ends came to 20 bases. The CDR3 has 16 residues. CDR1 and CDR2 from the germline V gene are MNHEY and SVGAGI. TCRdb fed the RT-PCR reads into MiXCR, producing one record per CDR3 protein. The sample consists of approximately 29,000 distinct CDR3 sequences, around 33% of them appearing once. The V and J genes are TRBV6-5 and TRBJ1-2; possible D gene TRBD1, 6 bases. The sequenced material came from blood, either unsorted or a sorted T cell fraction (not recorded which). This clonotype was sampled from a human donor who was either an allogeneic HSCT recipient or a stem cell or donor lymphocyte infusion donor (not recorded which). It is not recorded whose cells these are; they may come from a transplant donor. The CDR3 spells CASSRRNRDFDYGYTF. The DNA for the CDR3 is TGTGCCAGCAGCCGAAGAAACAGGGACTTTGACTATGGCTACACCTTC.